Below, 15 T cell receptor beta chains from the same sample are listed, as sequenced in a study of blood T cell repertoires in COVID-19. The method was immunoSEQ multiplex PCR; TCRdb's version includes in-frame clones alone and lacks a portion of them. Among about 51,000 clones listed, roughly 87% were seen once. Sequenced material: peripheral blood. These TCRs come from a man aged 50-60 years with active COVID-19.

The DNA for the CDR3 is TGTGCCAGCAGCGCACGTAGACAGGGAGGTATAGCCAAAAACATTCAGTACTTC. This sequence encodes CASSARRQGGIAKNIQYF. The V call is TRBV9, the J call TRBJ2-4; D might be TRBD1 (7 bases). The length of the CDR3 is 18 residues. CDR1 is SGDLS, CDR2 YYNGEE, per germline. V was shortened by 3 bases and J by 0 bases, with 19 bases between the two germline ends. The complete variable domain, with remaining parts taken from reference TRBV9 and TRBJ2-4, reads DSGVTQTPKHLITATGQRVTLRCSPRSGDLSVYWYQQSLDQGLQFLIQYYNGEERAKGNILERFSAQQFPDLHSELNLSSLELGDSALYFCASSARRQGGIAKNIQYFGAGTRLSVL.

The chain carries TRBV2 and TRBJ1-2, with D possibly being TRBD1 (6 bases). The CDR3 contains 12 residues. Trimming shortened V by 3 bases and J by 6 bases, and 8 bases separated the two germline ends. Per germline, CDR1 SNHLY and CDR2 FYNNEI. The CDR3 sequence: CASSDRGHGYTF. CDR3 nucleotide sequence: TGTGCCAGCAGTGACAGGGGACATGGCTACACCTTC. The full variable domain, completed using reference TRBV2 and TRBJ1-2, is EPEVTQTPSHQVTQMGQEVILRCVPISNHLYFYWYRQILGQKVEFLVSFYNNEISEKSEIFDDQFSVERPDGSNFTLKIRSTKLEDSAMYFCASSDRGHGYTFGSGTRLTVV.

J is TRBJ2-7 and V is TRBV11-2; tentative D call: TRBD2 (5 bases). Trimming left V 1 base short and J 5 bases short, with 12 bases between. The CDR3 consists of 14 residues. The germline V gene encodes CDR1 SGHAT and CDR2 FQNNGV. The CDR3 coding sequence is TGTGCCAGCAGCTTAGCATACGGACTGGACGAGCAGTACTTC. Encoded protein: CASSLAYGLDEQYF.

The CDR3 bases are TGTGCCAGCAGTTTTTTAGGGGACTATGGCTACACCTTC. Amino acid sequence: CASSFLGDYGYTF. The V call is TRBV6-2 or TRBV6-3, the J call TRBJ1-2; maybe TRBD1 (5 bases). The CDR3 consists of 13 residues. Trimming left V 4 bases short and J 3 bases short, with 9 bases between. The V gene's germline CDR1 is MNHEY and CDR2 SVGEGT.

Points on this clone: At one of its ends the junction is not consistent with the germline gene, which may arise from a read error. This chain uses TRBV7-7 with TRBJ1-1; D possibly corresponds to TRBD1 (5 bases). The CDR3 runs to 13 residues. Germline V gene lookup returns CDR1 SSHAT and CDR2 FNYEAQ (reference sequence). CDR3 coding DNA: TGTGCTAGCAGCCTTACAGGGAACACTGAAGCTTTCTTT. This encodes CASSLTGNTEAFF. The full variable domain, rest sourced from reference TRBV7-7 and TRBJ1-1, is GAGVSQSPRYKVTKRGQDVTLRCDPISSHATLYWYQQALGQGPEFLTYFNYEAQPDKSGLPSDRFSAERPEGSISTLTIQRTEQRDSAMYRCASSLTGNTEAFFGQGTRLTVV.

The CDR3 bases are TGTGCCAGCAGCCCGCGGGGACAGGGTTACGGAAACACCATATATTTT. Encoded protein: CASSPRGQGYGNTIYF. The V and J genes are TRBV7-6 and TRBJ1-3, with 9 bases aligning to TRBD1. The germline gives CDR1 SGHVS, CDR2 FNYEAQ. CDR3 size: 16 residues. V shed 5 bases, J shed 4 bases, and the junction held 9 bases outside the gene matches.

The chain couples TRBV10-3 to TRBJ2-3; 7 bases agree with TRBD2. The ends lost 8 bases at V and 1 base at J; junction bases unmatched: 9. This CDR3 region has 15 residues. Germline-derived CDR1 and CDR2 are ENHRY and SYGVKD. Written as DNA, the CDR3 is TGTGCCATCGCGCCCGGGGGGAGGGGCACAGATACGCAGTATTTT. This sequence encodes CAIAPGGRGTDTQYF.

This clone was detected only once. J is TRBJ2-7 and V is TRBV4-2; TRBD2 might be the D (6 bases). The CDR3 spans 16 residues. V was pared by 1 base and J by 0 bases, with 13 bases between. CDR1 is LGHNA and CDR2 is YNFKEQ in the germline V gene. CDR3 DNA: TGTGCCAGCAGCCAAGGGGGCGGGACGGGCTCCTACGAGCAGTACTTC. Protein sequence: CASSQGGGTGSYEQYF.

The DNA of the CDR3 is TGCGCCAGCAGCCAATCGTTTGCTAGACTGAACACTGAAGCTTTCTTT. It encodes CASSQSFARLNTEAFF. The J gene is TRBJ1-1, the V gene TRBV4-3; unclear D gene. The germline gives CDR1 LGHNA, CDR2 YSLEER. V dropped 2 bases and J dropped 0 bases, with 13 bases sitting between them. CDR3 length: 16 residues.

The chain couples TRBV6-5 to TRBJ2-1, with TRBD1 matching over 7 bases. This CDR3 is 14 amino acids long. V gave up 5 bases and J gave up 13 bases; unmatched junction bases: 14. The germline CDR1 and CDR2 sequences are MNHEY and SVGAGI. CDR3 region: CASSPEPGQPEQFF. DNA of the CDR3: TGTGCCAGCAGTCCAGAACCGGGACAGCCGGAACAGTTCTTC.

This chain uses TRBV5-1 with TRBJ2-7, with unresolved D. Germline V gene lookup returns CDR1 SGHRS and CDR2 YFSETQ. The V gene lost 0 bases and the J gene lost 0 bases, with 7 bases spanning the gap. CDR3 length: 14 amino acids. CDR3 nucleotide sequence: TGCGCCAGCAGCTTGGCCGGGTTCTCCTACGAGCAGTACTTC. This codes for CASSLAGFSYEQYF.

The DNA of the CDR3 is TGTGCCAGCAGCTTAGGGGGTGGAGGGCATAACATTCAGTACTTC. This sequence encodes CASSLGGGGHNIQYF. This chain links TRBV7-2 with TRBJ2-4; a possible D gene is TRBD2 (6 bases). The ends were cut back, 1 base at V and 7 bases at J, with 14 bases in the middle. There are 15 residues in the CDR3. The germline CDR1 and CDR2 sequences are SGHTA and FQGNSA. The whole variable domain, filled in from reference TRBV7-2 and TRBJ2-4, reads GAGVSQSPSNKVTEKGKDVELRCDPISGHTALYWYRQSLGQGLEFLIYFQGNSAPDKSGLPSDRFSAERTGGSVSTLTIQRTQQEDSAVYLCASSLGGGGHNIQYFGAGTRLSVL.

The V gene is TRBV6-5, the J gene TRBJ2-1; tentative D call: TRBD1 (6 bases). CDR1 is MNHEY and CDR2 is SVGAGI in the germline V gene. The CDR3 length is 16 residues. V gave up 4 bases and J gave up 0 bases, with 13 bases separating them. The CDR3 reads CASSFDRLSSYNEQFF. CDR3 DNA sequence: TGTGCCAGCAGTTTCGACAGGCTAAGCTCCTACAATGAGCAGTTCTTC.

CDR3: CATSDRQGGTDTQYF. Here the CDR3 DNA reads TGTGCCACCAGTGACCGACAGGGCGGCACAGATACGCAGTATTTT. The V call is TRBV24-1, the J call TRBJ2-3; 7 bases align to TRBD1. The CDR3 is 15 residues long. Trimming at V came to 4 bases and at J to 1 base, leaving 4 bases not matched to a gene. CDR1 is KGHDR and CDR2 is SFDVKD in the germline V gene.

The V and J genes are TRBV15 and TRBJ1-5, with 7 bases that match TRBD1. Trimming took 3 bases from V and 4 from J; bases not matched to a gene: 6. The CDR3 is made up of 15 amino acids. CDR1 is LNHNV and CDR2 is YYDKDF in the germline V gene (reference sequence). In DNA form, the CDR3 reads TGTGCCACCAGCAGCAGGGGGGTCCTGAATCAGCCCCAGCATTTT. Protein sequence: CATSSRGVLNQPQHF. Supplemented by reference TRBV15 and TRBJ1-5, the full variable domain reads DAMVIQNPRYQVTQFGKPVTLSCSQTLNHNVMYWYQQKSSQAPKLLFHYYDKDFNNEADTPDNFQSRRPNTSFCFLDIRSPGLGDTAMYLCATSSRGVLNQPQHFGDGTRLSIL.